This paragraph reports one T cell receptor beta chain. PCR involved 60 Vbeta and 13 Jbeta primers. TCRdb's copy holds only in-frame clones and misses some; the assay was immunoSEQ multiplex PCR. The sample holds 60,000 to 80,000 clones. The entry originates in a study of cytomegalovirus exposure and HLA in healthy donors. The V and J ends lost 0 bases and 10 bases respectively, with 19 bases between them. Germline CDR1 reads LGHNA; CDR2 reads YSLEER. The CDR3 is 16 amino acids. V is TRBV4-3 and J is TRBJ1-5; D gene unclear. This receptor was taken from a man between 40 and 49 years old in good health and CMV-seronegative. The specimen sequenced was PBMCs. The CDR3 loop reads CASSQDTPPRGEPQHF. The DNA for the CDR3 is TGCGCCAGCAGCCAAGATACTCCGCCCCGTGGTGAACCCCAGCATTTT.